Following are 22 T cell receptor beta chains from one sample sequenced in a study of regulatory and conventional T cells in RAG deficiency. TCRdb keeps only in-frame clones here, not all; method: immunoSEQ multiplex PCR. The data show around 37,000 clones, with roughly 90% seen just once and roughly an eighth held by the top ten. These data are also associated with another study on regulatory T cells. From that study: The PCR used 52 TRBV and 13 TRBJ primers.

Sequenced sample: CD8+ T cells sorted from blood. All receptors derive from a human donor in good health.

This clone showed up just a few times. The rearrangement links TRBV28 to TRBJ1-6; D is uncertain. Germline CDR1 reads MDHEN; CDR2 reads SYDVKM. V dropped 5 bases and J dropped 9 bases, with 8 bases sitting between them. The CDR3 is 12 amino acids. The DNA for the CDR3 is TGTGCCAGCAGTCCCTACGGTTCACCCCTCCACTTT. Its translation: CASSPYGSPLHF.

This clone was counted once. The rearrangement links TRBV27 to TRBJ2-1, with D perhaps being TRBD1 or TRBD2 (5 bases each). Germline values: CDR1 MNHEY, CDR2 SMNVEV (reference sequence). V lost 2 bases and J lost 2, with 7 bases in between. This CDR3 is 14 amino acids long. The CDR3 DNA sequence: TGTGCCAGCAGTTTAGGGGGAACCTACAATGAGCAGTTCTTC. Translation gives CASSLGGTYNEQFF.

This rearrangement joins TRBV2 to TRBJ1-6; unclear D gene. Trimming removed 7 bases at V and 0 bases at J, with 7 bases between. Looked up from germline, CDR1 is SNHLY and CDR2 is FYNNEI. The CDR3 length is 14 residues. CDR3 nucleotide sequence: TGTGCCAGCATCGGGAGCTCCTATAATTCACCCCTCCACTTT. Its protein product is CASIGSSYNSPLHF.

The gene calls are TRBV27 and TRBJ1-1; D is ambiguous. With 5 bases removed from V and 0 bases from J, the gap between germline ends came to 10 bases. This CDR3 is built from 14 residues. CDR1 is MNHEY and CDR2 is SMNVEV in the germline V gene (reference sequence). Here the CDR3 reads CASSPRAMNTEAFF. CDR3 in DNA: TGTGCCAGCAGTCCAAGAGCGATGAACACTGAAGCTTTCTTT.

This chain links TRBV30 with TRBJ1-2; D is unclear. This CDR3 is 12 amino acids long. In germline, CDR1 is GTSNPN, CDR2 SVGIG (reference sequence). The germline V and J ends were trimmed by 8 bases and 4 bases, with 14 bases remaining between them. The CDR3 bases are TGTGCCGAGACCGGGGAGACCTATGGCTACACCTTC. Translating it yields CAETGETYGYTF.

This clone was observed a single time. The chain links TRBV19 to TRBJ2-1; tentative D call: TRBD1 (7 bases). Between the trimmed V and J ends, which lost 9 bases and 1 base, there was a span of 28 bases. The CDR3 extends over 19 amino acids. Per the germline V gene, CDR1 is LNHDA and CDR2 is SQIVND (reference sequence). The CDR3 coding sequence is TGTGCCAGGGTGCTAGGAGGGGGCCCATCATTGAGGTCCTACAATGAGCAGTTCTTC. Translating it yields CARVLGGGPSLRSYNEQFF. Using reference TRBV19 and TRBJ2-1 for the parts outside the CDR3, the full variable domain is DGGITQSPKYLFRKEGQNVTLSCEQNLNHDAMYWYRQDPGQGLRLIYYSQIVNDFQKGDIAEGYSVSREKKESFPLTVTSAQKNPTAFYLCARVLGGGPSLRSYNEQFFGPGTRLTVL.

This rearrangement joins TRBV14 to TRBJ1-6; TRBD1 aligns across 9 bases. CDR3 length: 13 amino acids. Trimming at V came to 7 bases and at J to 9 bases, leaving 4 bases not matched to a gene. From germline, CDR1 is SGHDN and CDR2 FVKESK. The CDR3: CASTGQGSSPLHF. In nucleotides, the CDR3 is TGTGCCAGCACCGGACAGGGGAGTTCACCCCTCCACTTT.

The chain uses TRBV5-1 and TRBJ2-7; 11 positions match TRBD2. V shed 4 bases, J shed 4 bases, and the junction held 7 bases outside the gene matches. The germline CDR1 and CDR2 sequences are SGHRS and YFSETQ. This CDR3 comprises 15 residues. CDR3 region: CASSPAGTSGYEQYF. The CDR3 nucleotides read TGCGCCAGCAGCCCAGCGGGGACTAGCGGATACGAGCAGTACTTC. The full variable domain, rest sourced from reference TRBV5-1 and TRBJ2-7, is KAGVTQTPRYLIKTRGQQVTLSCSPISGHRSVSWYQQTPGQGLQFLFEYFSETQRNKGNFPGRFSGRQFSNSRSEMNVSTLELGDSALYLCASSPAGTSGYEQYFGPGTRLTVT.

V is TRBV6-4 and J is TRBJ2-3, with 8 nucleotides matching TRBD2. There are 15 residues in the CDR3. The germline V gene encodes CDR1 MRHNA and CDR2 SNTAGT. The trim removed 2 bases at V and 1 base at J, leaving 2 bases unmatched. The CDR3 loop is CASSDGAGGTDTQYF. CDR3 nucleotides: TGTGCCAGCAGTGACGGAGCGGGGGGCACAGATACGCAGTATTTT.

The rearrangement joins TRBV6-1 to TRBJ2-7, with 9 bases lining up with TRBD1. The V and J ends lost 6 bases and 3 bases, in that order; junction bases with no gene match: 9. CDR1 and CDR2 (germline): MNHNS, SASEGT. The CDR3 runs to 15 residues. The CDR3 sequence is CASSVGDRVVYEQYF. CDR3 DNA sequence: TGTGCCAGCAGCGTGGGGGACAGGGTCGTCTACGAGCAGTACTTC.

The chain uses TRBV6-1 and TRBJ1-5; 7 bases fit TRBD1. Unmatched junction bases numbered 6, after V lost 6 bases and J lost 4 bases. The CDR3 runs 14 residues. Germline-derived CDR1 and CDR2 are MNHNS and SASEGT. The CDR3 spells CASRGQYSNQPQHF. CDR3 bases: TGTGCCAGCAGGGGACAGTATTCTAATCAGCCCCAGCATTTT.

The J gene is TRBJ2-1, the V gene TRBV5-4, with 9 bases lining up with TRBD2. Trimming removed 3 bases from V and 3 bases from J; junction bases left unmatched: 4. Germline V gives CDR1 SGHNT, CDR2 YYREEE (reference sequence). The CDR3 is 15 amino acids. Here the CDR3 DNA reads TGTGCCAGCAGCTGGAGGACTAGCGACTACAATGAGCAGTTCTTC. It is translated as CASSWRTSDYNEQFF.

This clone came up once. The chain employs TRBV27 and TRBJ2-7; possible D gene TRBD1, 5 bases. The V gene lost 5 bases and the J gene lost 6 bases, with 14 bases spanning the gap. From germline, CDR1 is MNHEY and CDR2 SMNVEV (reference sequence). The CDR3 sequence is 13 residues long. Here the CDR3 DNA reads TGTGCCAGCAGTATTGGGGCCGGTAGCGAGCAGTACTTC. Translating it yields CASSIGAGSEQYF.

This clone was recorded once. The chain couples TRBV4-1 to TRBJ2-7; D is ambiguous. The V gene's germline CDR1 is MGHRA and CDR2 YSYEKL. The V end was cut by 2 bases, the J end by 5 bases, with 13 bases between. The CDR3 loop spans 14 amino acids. Here the CDR3 reads CASSQYPSNHEQYF. CDR3 nucleotides: TGCGCCAGCAGCCAATATCCTAGTAACCACGAGCAGTACTTC.

The V gene is TRBV7-2, the J gene TRBJ2-7; 8 bases match TRBD2. This CDR3 region has 15 residues. Germline V gene data show CDR1 as SGHTA and CDR2 as FQGNSA. Unmatched junction bases numbered 6, after V lost 3 bases and J lost 2 bases. CDR3 sequence: CASSFFAGGTYEQYF. The CDR3 DNA sequence: TGTGCCAGCAGCTTCTTTGCGGGGGGCACCTACGAGCAGTACTTC.

This sequence joins TRBV19 and TRBJ2-1; 7 positions match TRBD2. CDR3 size: 15 residues. Germline V lookup: CDR1 LNHDA, CDR2 SQIVND (reference sequence). Trimming cost V 3 bases and J 6 bases; bases outside gene matches: 8. The CDR3 sequence is CASSIWAGEGNEQFF. The CDR3 coding sequence is TGTGCCAGTAGTATTTGGGCGGGAGAAGGCAATGAGCAGTTCTTC.

CDR3 in amino acids: CASSQGPGQGPEQYF. DNA for the CDR3: TGTGCCAGCAGCCAGGGGCCGGGACAGGGCCCTGAGCAGTACTTC. The chain uses TRBV16 and TRBJ2-5; 9 bases line up with TRBD1. V shed 3 bases, J shed 11 bases, and the junction held 13 bases outside the gene matches. The CDR3 consists of 15 residues. Germline assignment: CDR1 KGHSY and CDR2 FQNENV.

In its sample, this clone was seen a few times. The V and J genes are TRBV10-3 and TRBJ1-6; D is unclear. Trimming took 2 bases from V and 6 from J, leaving 5 bases between them. The CDR3 sequence is 13 residues long. CDR1 and CDR2 from the germline V gene are ENHRY and SYGVKD. CDR3 loop: CAISETGNSPLHF. CDR3 sequence (DNA): TGTGCCATCAGTGAGACGGGTAATTCACCCCTCCACTTT.

The genes are TRBV19 and TRBJ1-1; D gene uncertain. Germline lookup yields CDR1 LNHDA and CDR2 SQIVND (reference sequence). This CDR3 has 14 residues. The V and J ends lost 10 bases and 0 bases respectively, with 15 bases between them. CDR3 region: CAIHRGSMNTEAFF. The CDR3 nucleotides read TGTGCCATTCACCGAGGCAGCATGAACACTGAAGCTTTCTTT.

The rearrangement uses TRBV14 and TRBJ2-1; 11 nucleotides match TRBD2. Germline CDR1 reads SGHDN; CDR2 reads FVKESK. V lost 0 bases to trimming and J lost 1 base; unmatched junction nucleotides: 5. The length of the CDR3 is 18 residues. The CDR3 sequence: CASSQDEGLAVSYNEQFF. The CDR3 DNA reads TGTGCCAGCAGCCAAGATGAGGGACTAGCGGTGTCCTACAATGAGCAGTTCTTC. The entire variable domain, with the rest obtained from reference TRBV14 and TRBJ2-1, is as follows: EAGVTQFPSHSVIEKGQTVTLRCDPISGHDNLYWYRRVMGKEIKFLLHFVKESKQDESGMPNNRFLAERTGGTYSTLKVQPAELEDSGVYFCASSQDEGLAVSYNEQFFGPGTRLTVL.

The J gene is TRBJ2-1, the V gene TRBV2; TRBD2 matches 14 bases. The CDR3 length is 15 residues. V dropped 5 bases and J dropped 8; count of bases not matched to a gene: 5. CDR1 and CDR2 from the germline V gene are SNHLY and FYNNEI. CDR3 nucleotide sequence: TGTGCCAGCAGTCCTCAGGGACTAGCGGGGGATGAGCAGTTCTTC. Protein: CASSPQGLAGDEQFF.

This chain links TRBV7-9 with TRBJ2-7; the D is unclear. Per germline, CDR1 SEHNR and CDR2 FQNEAQ (reference sequence). V dropped 0 bases and J dropped 2 bases, with 8 bases sitting between them. CDR3 length: 14 amino acids. The DNA for the CDR3 is TGTGCCAGCAGCTTAGCGCTCGATACCTACGAGCAGTACTTC. This codes for CASSLALDTYEQYF. Combining the CDR3 with reference TRBV7-9 and TRBJ2-7 gives the whole variable domain DTGVSQNPRHKITKRGQNVTFRCDPISEHNRLYWYRQTLGQGPEFLTYFQNEAQLEKSRLLSDRFSAERPKGSFSTLEIQRTEQGDSAMYLCASSLALDTYEQYFGPGTRLTVT.